This T cell receptor (beta chain) was identified during a study of T cell repertoires in cytomegalovirus infection (dated by TCRdb to between 2019 and 2020). Broadly, across the study: Alongside well-studied HLA-B-restricted epitopes, the peptide stimulations were aimed at recently identified HLA-C-restricted CMV epitopes, whose presentation resists viral immunomodulation. Because public TCR beta signatures pointed to carriage of CMV infection together with the matching HLA type, the HLA type of each donor mattered for the analysis.

On the study overall, not on this receptor specifically: In the ex vivo response, HLA-C-restricted CMV-specific TCR beta clonotypes were dominant, and in two of eight donors the single most frequent clonotype came from this HLA-C-restricted group. In both this cohort and an independent cohort of a few hundred donors, the cumulative frequency of public TCR beta family members distinguished carriers of CMV infection plus the relevant HLA type.

The treatment or condition label here, explained by the study, means: in vitro stimulation with specific CMV peptide epitopes to enrich CMV-specific T cells. Sequenced using an Illumina HiSeq 1500. Through fastp at Q25 and MiXCR, TCRdb rebuilt clones from the public reads, retaining in-frame beta chains. Each entry merges the rows of one CDR3 protein and shows their most common DNA and genes. In this sample the table shows 350,000 to 400,000 distinct CDR3 sequences, about 35% of which occur a single time. About 13% of the sample lies in the top ten. Its CDR3 holds 14 amino acids, cysteine through phenylalanine. The only DNA kept is the CDR3, 42 bases in frame from the first base. V was cut back by 0 bases and J by 2 bases, leaving a gap of 7 bases between them. The germline V gene (reference sequence) provides CDR1 MNHEY and CDR2 SMNVEV. Details on this clonotype: It lacks a known antigen. There are no base qualities to consult, and no much larger clone falls within one base.

The chain uses TRBV27 and TRBJ2-5; the D gene cannot be named for sure. Here the sequenced sample was cultured PBMCs, taken from culture after CMV antigen stimulation. The TCR sequence derives from a human donor in good health (CMV status not recorded). Some clones in this sample may be carry-over from other donors' samples. The DNA reads as follows: TGTGCCAGCAGTTTATCATATGCTCAAGAGACCCAGTACTTC. Its amino acids are CASSLSYAQETQYF.